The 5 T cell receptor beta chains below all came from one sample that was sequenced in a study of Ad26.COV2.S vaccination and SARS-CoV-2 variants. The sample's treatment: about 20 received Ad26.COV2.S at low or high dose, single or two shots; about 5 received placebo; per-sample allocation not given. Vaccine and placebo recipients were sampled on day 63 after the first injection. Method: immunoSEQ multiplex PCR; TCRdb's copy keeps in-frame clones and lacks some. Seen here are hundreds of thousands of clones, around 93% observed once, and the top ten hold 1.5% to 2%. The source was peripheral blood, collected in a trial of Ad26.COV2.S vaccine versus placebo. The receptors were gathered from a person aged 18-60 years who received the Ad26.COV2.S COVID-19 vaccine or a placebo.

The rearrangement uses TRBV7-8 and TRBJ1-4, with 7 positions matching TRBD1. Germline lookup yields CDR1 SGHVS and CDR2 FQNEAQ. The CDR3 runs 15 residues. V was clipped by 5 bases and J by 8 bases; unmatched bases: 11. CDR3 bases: TGTGCCAGCAGCCTCGTGGGCAGGGGACAGGAAAAACTGTTTTTT. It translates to CASSLVGRGQEKLFF.

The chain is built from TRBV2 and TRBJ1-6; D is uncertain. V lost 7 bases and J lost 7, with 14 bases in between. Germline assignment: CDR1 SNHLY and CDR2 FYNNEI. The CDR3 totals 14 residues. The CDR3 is CASIEGNFNSPLHF. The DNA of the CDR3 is TGTGCCAGCATCGAGGGAAACTTCAATTCACCCCTCCACTTT.

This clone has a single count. The CDR3 region has the DNA TGTGCCAGCAGCTGGGTTCGGCCTACGACAGGGAATAATTCACCCCTCCACTTT. Translated: CASSWVRPTTGNNSPLHF. The chain recombines TRBV3-1 (or the pseudogene TRBV3-2) with TRBJ1-6, with 7 bases identical to TRBD1. J lost 5 bases, V lost 5 bases, and 15 bases had no gene match. The CDR3 consists of 18 residues. Per the germline V gene, CDR1 is LGHDT and CDR2 is YNNKEL (reference sequence).

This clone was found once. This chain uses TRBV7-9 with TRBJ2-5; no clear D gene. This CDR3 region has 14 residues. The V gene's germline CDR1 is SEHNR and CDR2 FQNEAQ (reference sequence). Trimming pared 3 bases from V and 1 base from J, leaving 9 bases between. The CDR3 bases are TGTGCCAGCAGCTTCGTTCCAGGCCAAGAGACCCAGTACTTC. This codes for CASSFVPGQETQYF.

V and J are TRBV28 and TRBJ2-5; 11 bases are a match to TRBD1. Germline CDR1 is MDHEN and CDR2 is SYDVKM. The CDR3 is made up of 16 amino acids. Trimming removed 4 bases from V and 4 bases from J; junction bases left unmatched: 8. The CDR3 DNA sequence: TGTGCCAGCAGTTCTACCGGGACAGGGGGTCGAGAGACCCAGTACTTC. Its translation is CASSSTGTGGRETQYF.